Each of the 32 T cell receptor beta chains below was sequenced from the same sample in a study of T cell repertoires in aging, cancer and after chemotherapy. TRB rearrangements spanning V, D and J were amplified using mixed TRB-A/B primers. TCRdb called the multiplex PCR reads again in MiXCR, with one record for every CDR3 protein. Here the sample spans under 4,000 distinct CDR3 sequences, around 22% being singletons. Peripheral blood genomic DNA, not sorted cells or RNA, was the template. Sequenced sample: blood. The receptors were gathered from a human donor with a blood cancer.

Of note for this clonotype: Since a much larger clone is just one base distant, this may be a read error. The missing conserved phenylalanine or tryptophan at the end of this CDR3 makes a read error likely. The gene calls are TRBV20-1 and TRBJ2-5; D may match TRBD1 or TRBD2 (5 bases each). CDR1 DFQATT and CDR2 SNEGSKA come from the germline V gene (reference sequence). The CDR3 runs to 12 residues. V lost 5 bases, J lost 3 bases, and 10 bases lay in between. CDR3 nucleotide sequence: TGCAGTGCTGACGGGGACGAAGAGACCCAGTACGTC. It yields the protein CSADGDEETQYV.

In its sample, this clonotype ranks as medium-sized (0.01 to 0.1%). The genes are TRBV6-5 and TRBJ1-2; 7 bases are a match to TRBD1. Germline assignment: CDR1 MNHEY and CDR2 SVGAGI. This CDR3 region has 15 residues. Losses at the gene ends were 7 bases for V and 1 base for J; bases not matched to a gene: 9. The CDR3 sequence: CASKLDRDINYGYTF. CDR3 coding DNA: TGTGCCAGCAAACTCGACAGGGACATTAACTATGGCTACACCTTC.

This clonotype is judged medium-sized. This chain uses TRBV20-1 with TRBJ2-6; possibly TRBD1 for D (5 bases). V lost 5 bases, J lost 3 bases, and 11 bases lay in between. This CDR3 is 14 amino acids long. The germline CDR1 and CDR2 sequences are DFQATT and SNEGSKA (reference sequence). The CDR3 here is CSAPDSSGANVLTF. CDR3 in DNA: TGCAGTGCTCCCGACAGCAGTGGGGCCAACGTCCTGACTTTC.

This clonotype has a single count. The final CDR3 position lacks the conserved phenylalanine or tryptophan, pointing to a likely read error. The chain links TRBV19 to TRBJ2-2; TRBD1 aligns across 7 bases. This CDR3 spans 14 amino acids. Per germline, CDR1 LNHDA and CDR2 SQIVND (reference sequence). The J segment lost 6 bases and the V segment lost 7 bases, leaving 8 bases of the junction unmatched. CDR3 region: CASTPGQLPGELFL. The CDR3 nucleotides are TGTGCCAGTACTCCGGGACAGCTCCCCGGGGAGCTGTTTCTT.

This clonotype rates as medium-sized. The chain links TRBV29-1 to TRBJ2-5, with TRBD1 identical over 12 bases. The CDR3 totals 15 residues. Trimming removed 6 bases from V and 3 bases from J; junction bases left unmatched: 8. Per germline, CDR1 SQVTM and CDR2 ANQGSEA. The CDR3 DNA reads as TGCAGCGTAACCCCCGGGACAGGGGGCGAAGAGACCCAGTACTTC. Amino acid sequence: CSVTPGTGGEETQYF.

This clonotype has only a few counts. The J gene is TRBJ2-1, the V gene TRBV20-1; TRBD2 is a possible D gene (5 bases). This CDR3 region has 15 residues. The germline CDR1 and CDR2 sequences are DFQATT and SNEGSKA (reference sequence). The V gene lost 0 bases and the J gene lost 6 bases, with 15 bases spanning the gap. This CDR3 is CSARDYRGSFNEQFF. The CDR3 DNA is TGCAGTGCTAGAGATTACAGAGGGAGTTTCAATGAGCAGTTCTTC.

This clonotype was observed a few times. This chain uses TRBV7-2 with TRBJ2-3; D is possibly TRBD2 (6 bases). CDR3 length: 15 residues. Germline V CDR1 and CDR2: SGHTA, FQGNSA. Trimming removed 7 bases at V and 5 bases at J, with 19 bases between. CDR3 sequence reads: CASTGVGGEQDTQYF. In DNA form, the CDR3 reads TGTGCCAGCACCGGCGTGGGGGGAGAGCAAGATACGCAGTATTTT.

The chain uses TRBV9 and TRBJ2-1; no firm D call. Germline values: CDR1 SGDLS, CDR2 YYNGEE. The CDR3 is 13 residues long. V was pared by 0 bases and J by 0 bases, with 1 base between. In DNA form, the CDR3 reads TGTGCCAGCAGCGTAGCCTCCTACAATGAGCAGTTCTTC. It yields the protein CASSVASYNEQFF.

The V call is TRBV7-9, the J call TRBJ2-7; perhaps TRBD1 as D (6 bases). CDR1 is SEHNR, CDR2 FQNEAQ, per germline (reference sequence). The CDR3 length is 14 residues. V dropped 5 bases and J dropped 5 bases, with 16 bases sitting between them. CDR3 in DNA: TGTGCCAGCAGCCGGGACACCCGAGTAAACGAGCAGTACTTC. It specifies CASSRDTRVNEQYF.

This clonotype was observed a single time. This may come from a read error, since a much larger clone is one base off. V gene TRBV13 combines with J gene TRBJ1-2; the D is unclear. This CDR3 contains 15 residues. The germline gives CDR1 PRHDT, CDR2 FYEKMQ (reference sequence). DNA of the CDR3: TGTGTCAGCAGCTCCTGGACGCAGGAGAACTATGGCTACACCTTC. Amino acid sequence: CVSSSWTQENYGYTF.

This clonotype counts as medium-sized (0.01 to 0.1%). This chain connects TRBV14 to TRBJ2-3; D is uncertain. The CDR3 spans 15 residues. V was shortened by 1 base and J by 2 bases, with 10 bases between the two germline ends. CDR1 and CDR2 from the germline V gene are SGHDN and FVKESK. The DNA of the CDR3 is TGTGCCAGCAGCCAAGGTCGGGCTTTCACAGATACGCAGTATTTT. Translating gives CASSQGRAFTDTQYF. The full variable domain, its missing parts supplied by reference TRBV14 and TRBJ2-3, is EAGVTQFPSHSVIEKGQTVTLRCDPISGHDNLYWYRRVMGKEIKFLLHFVKESKQDESGMPNNRFLAERTGGTYSTLKVQPAELEDSGVYFCASSQGRAFTDTQYFGPGTRLTVL.

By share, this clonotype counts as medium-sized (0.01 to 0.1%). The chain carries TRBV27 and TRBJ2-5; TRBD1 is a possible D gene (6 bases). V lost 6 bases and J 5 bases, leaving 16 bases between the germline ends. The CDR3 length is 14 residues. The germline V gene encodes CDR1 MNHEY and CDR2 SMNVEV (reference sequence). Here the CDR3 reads CASSSDRFRETQYF. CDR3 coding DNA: TGTGCCAGCAGCTCTGACAGGTTCCGTGAGACCCAGTACTTC.

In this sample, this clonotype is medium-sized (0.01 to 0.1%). Here the CDR3 DNA reads TGTGCCAGCAGGCCCTCAGGTGATTCACCCCTCCACTTT. Translated: CASRPSGDSPLHF. The gene calls are TRBV27 and TRBJ1-6; D remains ambiguous. The germline gives CDR1 MNHEY, CDR2 SMNVEV (reference sequence). The CDR3 extends over 13 amino acids. V was shortened by 6 bases and J by 8 bases, with 11 bases between the two germline ends.

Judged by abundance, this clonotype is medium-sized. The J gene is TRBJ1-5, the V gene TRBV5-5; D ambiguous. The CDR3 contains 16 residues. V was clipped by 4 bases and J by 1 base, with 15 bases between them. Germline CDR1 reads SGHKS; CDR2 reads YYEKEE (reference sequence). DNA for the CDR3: TGTGCCAGCAGCCCTATCTTCGGTGTCAGCAATCAGCCCCAGCATTTT. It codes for CASSPIFGVSNQPQHF.

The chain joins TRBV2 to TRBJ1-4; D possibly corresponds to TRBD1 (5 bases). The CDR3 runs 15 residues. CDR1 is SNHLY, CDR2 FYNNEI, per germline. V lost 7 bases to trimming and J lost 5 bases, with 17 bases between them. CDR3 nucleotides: TGTGCCAGCAAAACCACGGCAGGGAGCAATGAAAAACTGTTTTTT. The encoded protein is CASKTTAGSNEKLFF.

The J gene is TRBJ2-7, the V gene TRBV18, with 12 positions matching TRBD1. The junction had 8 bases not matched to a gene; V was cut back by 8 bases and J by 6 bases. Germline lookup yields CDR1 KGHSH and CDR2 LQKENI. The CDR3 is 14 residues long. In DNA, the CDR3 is TGTGCCAGCCCTACCGGGACAGGGGGCATCGAGCAGTACTTC. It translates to CASPTGTGGIEQYF.

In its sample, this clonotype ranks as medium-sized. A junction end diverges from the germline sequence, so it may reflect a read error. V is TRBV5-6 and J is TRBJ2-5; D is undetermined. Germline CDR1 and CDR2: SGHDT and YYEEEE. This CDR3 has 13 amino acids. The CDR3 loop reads CASSPESQGTQYF. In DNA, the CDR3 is TGTGCCAGCAGCCCAGAAAGCCAAGGGACCCAGTACTTC.

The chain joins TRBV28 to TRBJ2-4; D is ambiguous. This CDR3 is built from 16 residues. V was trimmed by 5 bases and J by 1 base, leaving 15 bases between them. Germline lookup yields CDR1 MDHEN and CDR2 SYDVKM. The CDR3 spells CASSPVPNPAKNIQYF. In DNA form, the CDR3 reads TGTGCCAGCAGTCCCGTTCCGAACCCTGCCAAAAACATTCAGTACTTC.

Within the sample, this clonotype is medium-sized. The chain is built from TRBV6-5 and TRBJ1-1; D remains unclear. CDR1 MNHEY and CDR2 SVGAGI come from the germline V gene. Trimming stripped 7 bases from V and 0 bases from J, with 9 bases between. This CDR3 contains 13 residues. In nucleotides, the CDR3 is TGTGCCAGCATCAGTCCATTGAACACTGAAGCTTTCTTT. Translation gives CASISPLNTEAFF.

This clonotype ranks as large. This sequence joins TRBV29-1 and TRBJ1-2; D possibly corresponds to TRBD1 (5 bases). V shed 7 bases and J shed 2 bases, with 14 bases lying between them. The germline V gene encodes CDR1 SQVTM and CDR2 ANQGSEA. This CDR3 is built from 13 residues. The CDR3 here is CSGRGEGNYGYTF. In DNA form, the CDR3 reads TGCAGCGGCCGGGGCGAGGGAAACTATGGCTACACCTTC.

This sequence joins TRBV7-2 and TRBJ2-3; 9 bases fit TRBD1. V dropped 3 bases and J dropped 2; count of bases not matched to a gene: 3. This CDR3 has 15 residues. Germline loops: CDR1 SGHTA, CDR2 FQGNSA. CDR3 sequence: CASSLGQGTTDTQYF. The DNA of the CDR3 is TGTGCCAGCAGCTTGGGACAGGGAACCACAGATACGCAGTATTTT.

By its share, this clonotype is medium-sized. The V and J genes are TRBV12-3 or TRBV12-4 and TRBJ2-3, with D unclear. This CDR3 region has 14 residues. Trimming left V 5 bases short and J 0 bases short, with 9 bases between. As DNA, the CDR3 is TGTGCCAGCAGTCTGCTCGGGAGCACAGATACGCAGTATTTT. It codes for CASSLLGSTDTQYF.

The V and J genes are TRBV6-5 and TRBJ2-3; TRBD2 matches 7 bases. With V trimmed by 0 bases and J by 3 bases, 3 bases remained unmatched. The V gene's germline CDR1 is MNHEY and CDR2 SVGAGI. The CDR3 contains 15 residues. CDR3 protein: CASSYSSGETDTQYF. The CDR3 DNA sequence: TGTGCCAGCAGTTACTCGAGCGGGGAGACAGATACGCAGTATTTT.

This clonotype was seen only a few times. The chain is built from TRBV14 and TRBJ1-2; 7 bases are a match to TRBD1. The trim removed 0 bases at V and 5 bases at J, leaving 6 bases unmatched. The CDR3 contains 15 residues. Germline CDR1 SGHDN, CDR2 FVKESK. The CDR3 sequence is CASSQDIGGLYGYTF. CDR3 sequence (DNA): TGTGCCAGCAGCCAAGATATAGGGGGCTTATATGGCTACACCTTC.

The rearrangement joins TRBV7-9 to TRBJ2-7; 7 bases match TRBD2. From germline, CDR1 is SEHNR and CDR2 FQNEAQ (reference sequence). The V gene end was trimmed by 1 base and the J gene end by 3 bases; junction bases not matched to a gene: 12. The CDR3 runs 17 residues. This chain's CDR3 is CASSLGGVSGTFYEQYF. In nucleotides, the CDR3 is TGTGCCAGCAGCTTAGGGGGTGTGAGCGGGACCTTCTACGAGCAGTACTTC.

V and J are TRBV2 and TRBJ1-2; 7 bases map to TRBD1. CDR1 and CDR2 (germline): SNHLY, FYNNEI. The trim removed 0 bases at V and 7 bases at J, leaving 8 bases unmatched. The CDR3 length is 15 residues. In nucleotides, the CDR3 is TGTGCCAGCAGTGAAGCTATTCGACAGGGAACTGGCTACACCTTC. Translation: CASSEAIRQGTGYTF.

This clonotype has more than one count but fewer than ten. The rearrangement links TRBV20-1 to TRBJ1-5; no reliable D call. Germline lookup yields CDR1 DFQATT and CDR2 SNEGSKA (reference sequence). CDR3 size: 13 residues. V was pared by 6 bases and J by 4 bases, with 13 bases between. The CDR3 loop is CSAVATANQPQHF. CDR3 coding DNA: TGCAGTGCAGTAGCCACAGCAAATCAGCCCCAGCATTTT.

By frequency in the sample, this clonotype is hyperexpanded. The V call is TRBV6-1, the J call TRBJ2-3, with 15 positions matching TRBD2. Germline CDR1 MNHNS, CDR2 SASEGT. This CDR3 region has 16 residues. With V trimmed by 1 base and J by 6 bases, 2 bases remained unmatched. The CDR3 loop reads CASSEGTSGGADTQYF. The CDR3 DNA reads TGTGCCAGCAGTGAAGGGACTAGCGGGGGGGCGGATACGCAGTATTTT.

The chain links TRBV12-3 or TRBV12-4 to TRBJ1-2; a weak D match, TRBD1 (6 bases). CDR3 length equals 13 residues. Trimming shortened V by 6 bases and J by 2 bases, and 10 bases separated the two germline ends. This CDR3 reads CASSRTVNYGYTF. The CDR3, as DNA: TGTGCCAGCAGCCGGACAGTAAACTATGGCTACACCTTC.

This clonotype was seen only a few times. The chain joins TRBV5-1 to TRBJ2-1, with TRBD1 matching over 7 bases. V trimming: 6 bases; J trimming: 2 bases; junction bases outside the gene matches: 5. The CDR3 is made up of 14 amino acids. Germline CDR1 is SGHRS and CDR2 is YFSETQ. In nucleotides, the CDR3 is TGCGCCAGCACCCAACAGGGGCCCTACAATGAGCAGTTCTTC. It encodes CASTQQGPYNEQFF.

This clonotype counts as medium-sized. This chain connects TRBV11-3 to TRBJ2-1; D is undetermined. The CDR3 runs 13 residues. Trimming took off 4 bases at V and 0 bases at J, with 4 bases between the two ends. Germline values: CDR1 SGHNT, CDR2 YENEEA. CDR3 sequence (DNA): TGTGCCAGCAGCTATGCCTCCTACAATGAGCAGTTCTTC. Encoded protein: CASSYASYNEQFF.

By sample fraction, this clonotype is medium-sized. In DNA form, the CDR3 reads TGTGCCAGCAGTTCTATAACTGGCTACACCTTC. This translates into CASSSITGYTF. This chain uses TRBV12-3 or TRBV12-4 with TRBJ1-2; no reliable D call. CDR3 length: 11 residues. V lost 4 bases, J lost 7 bases, and 7 bases lay in between.